These T cell receptor beta chains were read from a single sample in a study of PD-1 blockade in classical Hodgkin lymphoma. Measured with immunoSEQ multiplex PCR; TCRdb has only the in-frame clones, and not every one. In the table there are roughly 5,400 clones, 86% of which are singletons. Sequenced: CD8+ T cells from blood. Receptor source: a human donor with classical Hodgkin lymphoma. CDR3s include the opening cysteine and the closing phenylalanine or tryptophan. The order of the fields is V gene, CDR3 length, J gene, CDR3 protein.

>TRBV7-9|13|TRBJ1-1
CASSLTTGTEAFF
>TRBV28|13|TRBJ1-5
CASSLGSNQPQHF
>TRBV4-1|15|TRBJ1-3
CASSQGSSPGNTIYF
>TRBV2|14|TRBJ2-3
CASSYAPLTDTQYF
>TRBV28|13|TRBJ1-1
CASRTKWDTEAFF
>TRBV6-4|14|TRBJ2-1
CASSGGGENNEQFF
>TRBV4-1|13|TRBJ2-7
CASSNPGLGEQYF
>TRBV4-1|15|TRBJ1-2
CASSQVDSFLNGYTF
>TRBV7-9|13|TRBJ1-6
CASGTGNNSPLHF
>TRBV29-1|12|TRBJ1-2
CSVEDMPYGYTF
>TRBV7-9|17|TRBJ2-3
CASSLGFPSGRTDTQYF
>TRBV25-1|18|TRBJ1-1
CASSAPPPRQGEAPEAFF
>TRBV6-4|16|TRBJ2-3
CASSDSDGSSTDTQYF
>TRBV25-1|12|TRBJ2-7
CASSDPDDEQYF
>TRBV6-7|17|TRBJ2-5
CASSPGQGAPYSETQYF
>TRBV11-3|18|TRBJ2-3
CASSLDVGGSHLGGTQYF
>TRBV6-4|14|TRBJ2-3
CASSEEGGTDTQYF
>TRBV29-1|14|TRBJ2-1
CSVVGRGNHNEQFF
>TRBV10-3|11|TRBJ2-7
CAIKWGYEQYF
>TRBV27|16|TRBJ2-1
CASSLQQGLRYNEQFF
>TRBV19|14|TRBJ1-1
CASSILTGVAEAFF
>TRBV20-1|10|TRBJ1-2
CSARVVFYTF
>TRBV4-1|17|TRBJ1-3
CASSQVGGPFSGNTIYF
>TRBV28|17|TRBJ2-5
CASSLWAATLSGETQYF
>TRBV30|13|TRBJ1-5
CAWSGNSNQPQHF
>TRBV21-1|17|TRBJ2-7
CASSLKGPDHSSYEQYF
>TRBV6-4|13|TRBJ2-1
CASSDKRTDRQFF
>TRBV2|15|TRBJ2-5
CASRQGWGYQETQYF
>TRBV28|13|TRBJ1-2
CASSLSDTYGYTF
>TRBV6-5|15|TRBJ2-7
CASSQLAGGPDEQYF
>TRBV25-1|13|TRBJ2-7
CASSDLSMYEQYF
>TRBV6-4|15|TRBJ2-3
CASSDSNGRLDTQYF
>TRBV25-1|15|TRBJ2-5
CASSESSRDEETQYF
>TRBV7-9|15|TRBJ2-1
CASSFLGQIFNEQFF
>TRBV27|16|.
CASSLGLAGFGYEQYF
>TRBV10-2|13|TRBJ1-6
CASTGTGNSPLHF
>TRBV10-1|15|TRBJ2-5
CASSEEAGGGETQYF
>TRBV14|15|TRBJ2-2
CASSQDRVHTGELFF
>TRBV6-5|15|TRBJ2-2
CASSYLSTAAGELFF
>TRBV10-1|15|TRBJ2-1
CASSEGDRVSGEQFF
>TRBV30|13|TRBJ2-3
CAWSRVRTDTQYF
>TRBV10-1|13|TRBJ1-2
CASSESRAVDYRF
>TRBV5-6|15|TRBJ2-6
CASSLGVSGANVLTF
>TRBV25-1|18|TRBJ2-5
CASSESISTRAKEETQYF
>TRBV5-6|16|TRBJ2-1
CASSHRLAHSYNEQFF
>TRBV25-1|13|TRBJ2-3
CASSNGPDDTQYF
>TRBV15|15|TRBJ2-7
CATSRSRTGNYEQYF
>TRBV29-1|12|TRBJ2-3
CSVPRDTDTQYF
>TRBV7-3|15|TRBJ1-5
CASSSRDRVGQPQHF
>TRBV19|13|TRBJ2-3
CASCSGRTDTQYF
>TRBV7-8|15|TRBJ2-7
CASTIDRDIYYEQYF
>TRBV25-1|11|TRBJ2-5
CASSDEGAQYF